The 24 T cell receptor beta chains in this list originate from one sample, sequenced in a study of blood T cell repertoires in COVID-19 (dated by TCRdb to about 2020). Receptors were amplified or captured by the immunoSEQ multiplex PCR assay. As stored in TCRdb, this immuneACCESS dataset retains in-frame rearrangements with V and J assigned. A fraction of the clones does not appear; measured against another copy, unresolved V genes explain less than half of the discrepancy, and the remainder lacks a known reason. The table for this sample lists fewer than 250,000 clones; roughly 89% of them were counted only once. About 15% of the sample lies in the top ten. Sequencing was carried out using PBMCs or T cells enriched from blood (not recorded which). These receptors were taken from a man in his thirties or forties who had been exposed to COVID-19.

The chain has TRBV5-4 and TRBJ2-6; unclear D gene. The CDR3 is 17 residues long. The V gene lost 0 bases and the J gene lost 0 bases, with 10 bases spanning the gap. The V gene's germline CDR1 is SGHNT and CDR2 YYREEE (reference sequence). In DNA, the CDR3 is TGTGCCAGCAGCTTGGGAGAGAGTCACTCTGGGGCCAACGTCCTGACTTTC. Translated, it gives CASSLGESHSGANVLTF. Drawing the rest from reference TRBV5-4 and TRBJ2-6, the complete variable domain is ETGVTQSPTHLIKTRGQQVTLRCSSQSGHNTVSWYQQALGQGPQFIFQYYREEENGRGNFPPRFSGLQFPNYSSELNVNALELDDSALYLCASSLGESHSGANVLTFGAGSRLTVL.

V is TRBV2 and J is TRBJ1-5; D call uncertain. Per germline, CDR1 SNHLY and CDR2 FYNNEI. Trimming took 4 bases from V and 4 from J, leaving 8 bases between them. This CDR3 has 13 residues. CDR3: CASSATANQPQHF. The CDR3 DNA sequence: TGTGCCAGCAGTGCTACAGCTAATCAGCCCCAGCATTTT.

The rearrangement joins TRBV20-1 to TRBJ2-1, with 7 bases lining up with TRBD1. The germline gives CDR1 DFQATT, CDR2 SNEGSKA (reference sequence). CDR3 length: 11 amino acids. Unmatched junction bases numbered 5, after V lost 6 bases and J lost 9 bases. The CDR3 loop is CSASTGVEQFF. DNA for the CDR3: TGCAGTGCCTCTACAGGGGTTGAGCAGTTCTTC.

The V call is TRBV11-3, the J call TRBJ2-3; 9 nucleotides line up with TRBD2. This CDR3 spans 18 amino acids. V was pared by 1 base and J by 2 bases, with 10 bases of the junction left unmatched. CDR1 and CDR2 (germline): SGHNT, YENEEA. The CDR3 loop is CASSLGLATSGDTDTQYF. For the CDR3, the DNA is TGTGCCAGCAGCTTAGGATTAGCGACTAGCGGAGACACAGATACGCAGTATTTT.

The V and J genes are TRBV12-3 or TRBV12-4 and TRBJ2-3; D may be TRBD1 (6 bases). Trimming stripped 4 bases from V and 1 base from J, with 6 bases between. The CDR3 spans 13 residues. This CDR3 is CASSYRGTDTQYF. The CDR3 bases are TGTGCCAGCAGTTACAGGGGCACAGATACGCAGTATTTT.

This clone came up many times. The CDR3 DNA is TGTGCCAGCCCACCGACAAACAGGGTTGAAAAACTGTTTTTT. This codes for CASPPTNRVEKLFF. The rearrangement links TRBV3-1 (or the pseudogene TRBV3-2) to TRBJ1-4, with a weak D call TRBD1 (6 bases). There are 14 residues in the CDR3. Trimming took off 8 bases at V and 7 bases at J, with 17 bases between the two ends. CDR1 and CDR2 from the germline V gene are LGHDT and YNNKEL (reference sequence).

This clone was observed a few times. The J gene is TRBJ2-1, the V gene TRBV7-3, with a possible D match to TRBD1 (6 bases). The CDR3 runs 17 residues. Trimming took off 5 bases at V and 0 bases at J, with 17 bases between the two ends. Germline-derived CDR1 and CDR2 are SGHTA and FQGTGA. CDR3: CASSPKTGIFSYNEQFF. For the CDR3, the DNA is TGTGCCAGCAGCCCCAAGACAGGCATATTCTCCTACAATGAGCAGTTCTTC.

V is TRBV6-2 or TRBV6-3 and J is TRBJ1-2; TRBD1 matches 7 bases. CDR3 length equals 13 residues. Germline V gene lookup returns CDR1 MNHEY and CDR2 SVGEGT. V trimming: 4 bases; J trimming: 8 bases; junction bases outside the gene matches: 7. CDR3 in amino acids: CASSSGQAVGYTF. The CDR3 nucleotides read TGTGCCAGCAGTTCTGGACAGGCGGTGGGCTACACCTTC.

Concerning this clone itself: The same CDR3 arises from other DNA sequences in this sample as well. V is TRBV7-9 and J is TRBJ1-3; D perhaps matches TRBD1 (6 bases). The V and J ends lost 1 base and 4 bases respectively, with 8 bases between them. Germline CDR1 is SEHNR and CDR2 is FQNEAQ (reference sequence). The CDR3 length is 14 residues. CDR3 DNA sequence: TGTGCCAGCAGCTTAGGAACAGGGGGAAACACCATATATTTT. Its translation is CASSLGTGGNTIYF.

A single count supports this clone. The CDR3 DNA is TGTGCCAGCAGCTTAACCCAGGCGGGGTTTCGCGGCTACACCTTC. Translating it yields CASSLTQAGFRGYTF. This chain connects TRBV7-9 to TRBJ1-2; D not resolved. The germline CDR1 and CDR2 sequences are SEHNR and FQNEAQ (reference sequence). The CDR3 loop spans 15 amino acids. The V gene lost 2 bases and the J gene lost 8 bases, with 18 bases spanning the gap.

The sample holds a few counts of this clone. The chain is built from TRBV27 and TRBJ1-5, with TRBD1 as a possible D gene (5 bases). The CDR3 totals 15 residues. Germline V gene lookup returns CDR1 MNHEY and CDR2 SMNVEV (reference sequence). V lost 5 bases and J 4 bases, leaving 15 bases between the germline ends. The CDR3 region is CASSPHDSQNQPQHF. In DNA, the CDR3 is TGTGCCAGCAGTCCTCACGACAGCCAGAATCAGCCCCAGCATTTT.

CDR3 sequence (DNA): TGTGCCAGTTGCGGGACAGGCCTCTATAGCAATCAGCCCCAGCATTTT. Translated, it gives CASCGTGLYSNQPQHF. The V and J genes are TRBV19 and TRBJ1-5, with 8 bases that match TRBD1. V was pared by 8 bases and J by 0 bases, with 9 bases of the junction left unmatched. Germline CDR1 reads LNHDA; CDR2 reads SQIVND (reference sequence). The CDR3 runs 16 residues. Looking up the rest from reference TRBV19 and TRBJ1-5 gives the full variable domain: DGGITQSPKYLFRKEGQNVTLSCEQNLNHDAMYWYRQDPGQGLRLIYYSQIVNDFQKGDIAEGYSVSREKKESFPLTVTSAQKNPTAFYLCASCGTGLYSNQPQHFGDGTRLSIL.

The chain recombines TRBV18 with TRBJ2-4; D might be TRBD2 (5 bases). CDR3 length: 13 amino acids. V lost 2 bases, J lost 10 bases, and 12 bases lay in between. Germline CDR1 reads KGHSH; CDR2 reads LQKENI. CDR3 in amino acids: CASSPEGVGIQYF. CDR3 bases: TGTGCCAGCTCACCAGAGGGTGTCGGGATTCAGTACTTC.

This clone was seen once. The V call is TRBV7-3, the J call TRBJ2-1; 12 nucleotides align to TRBD2. V shed 4 bases, J shed 3 bases, and the junction held 13 bases outside the gene matches. This CDR3 is built from 19 residues. Germline V gene data show CDR1 as SGHTA and CDR2 as FQGTGA. The chain's CDR3 is CASSSTVGTSGSIYNEQFF. The CDR3 DNA reads as TGTGCCAGCAGCTCTACAGTAGGGACTAGCGGGTCCATCTACAATGAGCAGTTCTTC.

V usage is TRBV5-6 and J usage is TRBJ2-2; unclear D gene. Germline CDR1 reads SGHDT; CDR2 reads YYEEEE. CDR3 length equals 14 residues. The ends were cut back, 0 bases at V and 4 bases at J, with 7 bases in the middle. DNA for the CDR3: TGTGCCAGCAGCTTGGGGCGGTCCACCGGGGAGCTGTTTTTT. This sequence encodes CASSLGRSTGELFF.

The V call is TRBV27, the J call TRBJ2-2; tentative D call: TRBD2 (5 bases). Trimming pared 2 bases from V and 6 bases from J, leaving 13 bases between. Germline lookup yields CDR1 MNHEY and CDR2 SMNVEV (reference sequence). This CDR3 has 15 amino acids. CDR3 loop: CASSLPPGSSGELFF. In DNA, the CDR3 is TGTGCCAGCAGTTTACCCCCGGGGAGCTCCGGGGAGCTGTTTTTT.

The J gene is TRBJ1-2, the V gene TRBV3-1 (or the pseudogene TRBV3-2), with D possibly TRBD1 on 6 matching bases. CDR3 size: 13 residues. Between the trimmed V and J ends, which lost 1 base and 8 bases, there was a span of 11 bases. Germline V CDR1 and CDR2: LGHDT, YNNKEL (reference sequence). CDR3 sequence reads: CASSQGSGDGYTF. CDR3 DNA: TGTGCCAGCAGCCAAGGGTCAGGGGACGGCTACACCTTC.

This rearrangement joins TRBV5-1 to TRBJ2-7; 10 bases line up with TRBD1. Germline V lookup: CDR1 SGHRS, CDR2 YFSETQ. This CDR3 spans 15 amino acids. V shed 4 bases and J 1 base; nucleotides not matched to a gene: 5. The CDR3 coding sequence is TGCGCCAGCAGCGTCCCGGACAGGGGGTCCTACGAGCAGTACTTC. As protein: CASSVPDRGSYEQYF.

This rearrangement joins TRBV10-3 to TRBJ1-5; a possible D gene is TRBD1 (5 bases). Germline V gene sequence: CDR1 ENHRY, CDR2 SYGVKD. Trimming pared 6 bases from V and 7 bases from J, leaving 10 bases between. The CDR3 sequence is 12 residues long. In DNA form, the CDR3 reads TGTGCCATCAGAGGGGAAGGCCAGCCCCAGCATTTT. It specifies CAIRGEGQPQHF.

The chain recombines TRBV5-1 with TRBJ2-7, with TRBD1 identical over 8 bases. The V and J ends lost 4 bases and 4 bases, in that order; junction bases with no gene match: 7. This CDR3 has 14 residues. CDR1 and CDR2 (germline): SGHRS, YFSETQ. This chain's CDR3 is CASSRGQAVYEQYF. DNA of the CDR3: TGCGCCAGCAGCAGGGGACAGGCGGTTTACGAGCAGTACTTC.

The chain combines TRBV29-1 with TRBJ2-5; 7 bases fit TRBD1. V gave up 5 bases and J gave up 5 bases; unmatched junction bases: 8. The germline V gene encodes CDR1 SQVTM and CDR2 ANQGSEA. The CDR3 runs 13 residues. The CDR3 is CSVLGGVMETQYF. The CDR3 DNA is TGCAGCGTTCTAGGGGGCGTGATGGAGACCCAGTACTTC.

This chain uses TRBV5-8 with TRBJ2-7; D is unclear. This CDR3 spans 13 amino acids. CDR1 SGHTS and CDR2 YDEGEE come from the germline V gene. Deletions cut 4 bases from V and 6 bases from J, with 14 bases between. The CDR3 region is CASSRAPSLEQYF. DNA for the CDR3: TGTGCCAGCAGCCGTGCCCCGAGTCTCGAGCAGTACTTC. Using reference TRBV5-8 and TRBJ2-7 for the parts outside the CDR3, the full variable domain is EAGVTQSPTHLIKTRGQQATLRCSPISGHTSVYWYQQALGLGLQFLLWYDEGEERNRGNFPPRFSGRQFPNYSSELNVNALELEDSALYLCASSRAPSLEQYFGPGTRLTVT.

The chain recombines TRBV14 with TRBJ1-2; 8 bases fit TRBD1. The V gene's germline CDR1 is SGHDN and CDR2 FVKESK. The CDR3 sequence is 17 residues long. Germline trimming cut 4 bases from V and 5 bases from J; bases unmatched to any gene: 15. CDR3: CASSRLGTGPFLYGYTF. The CDR3, as DNA: TGTGCCAGCAGCCGACTGGGGACAGGACCTTTTCTATATGGCTACACCTTC.

The chain links TRBV5-1 to TRBJ2-3, with 9 bases aligning to TRBD2. Germline V lookup: CDR1 SGHRS, CDR2 YFSETQ. This CDR3 has 16 amino acids. J lost 2 bases, V lost 6 bases, and 10 bases had no gene match. The CDR3 sequence: CASTGGLAGFTDTQYF. In DNA form, the CDR3 reads TGCGCCAGCACCGGGGGGCTAGCGGGGTTCACAGATACGCAGTATTTT.